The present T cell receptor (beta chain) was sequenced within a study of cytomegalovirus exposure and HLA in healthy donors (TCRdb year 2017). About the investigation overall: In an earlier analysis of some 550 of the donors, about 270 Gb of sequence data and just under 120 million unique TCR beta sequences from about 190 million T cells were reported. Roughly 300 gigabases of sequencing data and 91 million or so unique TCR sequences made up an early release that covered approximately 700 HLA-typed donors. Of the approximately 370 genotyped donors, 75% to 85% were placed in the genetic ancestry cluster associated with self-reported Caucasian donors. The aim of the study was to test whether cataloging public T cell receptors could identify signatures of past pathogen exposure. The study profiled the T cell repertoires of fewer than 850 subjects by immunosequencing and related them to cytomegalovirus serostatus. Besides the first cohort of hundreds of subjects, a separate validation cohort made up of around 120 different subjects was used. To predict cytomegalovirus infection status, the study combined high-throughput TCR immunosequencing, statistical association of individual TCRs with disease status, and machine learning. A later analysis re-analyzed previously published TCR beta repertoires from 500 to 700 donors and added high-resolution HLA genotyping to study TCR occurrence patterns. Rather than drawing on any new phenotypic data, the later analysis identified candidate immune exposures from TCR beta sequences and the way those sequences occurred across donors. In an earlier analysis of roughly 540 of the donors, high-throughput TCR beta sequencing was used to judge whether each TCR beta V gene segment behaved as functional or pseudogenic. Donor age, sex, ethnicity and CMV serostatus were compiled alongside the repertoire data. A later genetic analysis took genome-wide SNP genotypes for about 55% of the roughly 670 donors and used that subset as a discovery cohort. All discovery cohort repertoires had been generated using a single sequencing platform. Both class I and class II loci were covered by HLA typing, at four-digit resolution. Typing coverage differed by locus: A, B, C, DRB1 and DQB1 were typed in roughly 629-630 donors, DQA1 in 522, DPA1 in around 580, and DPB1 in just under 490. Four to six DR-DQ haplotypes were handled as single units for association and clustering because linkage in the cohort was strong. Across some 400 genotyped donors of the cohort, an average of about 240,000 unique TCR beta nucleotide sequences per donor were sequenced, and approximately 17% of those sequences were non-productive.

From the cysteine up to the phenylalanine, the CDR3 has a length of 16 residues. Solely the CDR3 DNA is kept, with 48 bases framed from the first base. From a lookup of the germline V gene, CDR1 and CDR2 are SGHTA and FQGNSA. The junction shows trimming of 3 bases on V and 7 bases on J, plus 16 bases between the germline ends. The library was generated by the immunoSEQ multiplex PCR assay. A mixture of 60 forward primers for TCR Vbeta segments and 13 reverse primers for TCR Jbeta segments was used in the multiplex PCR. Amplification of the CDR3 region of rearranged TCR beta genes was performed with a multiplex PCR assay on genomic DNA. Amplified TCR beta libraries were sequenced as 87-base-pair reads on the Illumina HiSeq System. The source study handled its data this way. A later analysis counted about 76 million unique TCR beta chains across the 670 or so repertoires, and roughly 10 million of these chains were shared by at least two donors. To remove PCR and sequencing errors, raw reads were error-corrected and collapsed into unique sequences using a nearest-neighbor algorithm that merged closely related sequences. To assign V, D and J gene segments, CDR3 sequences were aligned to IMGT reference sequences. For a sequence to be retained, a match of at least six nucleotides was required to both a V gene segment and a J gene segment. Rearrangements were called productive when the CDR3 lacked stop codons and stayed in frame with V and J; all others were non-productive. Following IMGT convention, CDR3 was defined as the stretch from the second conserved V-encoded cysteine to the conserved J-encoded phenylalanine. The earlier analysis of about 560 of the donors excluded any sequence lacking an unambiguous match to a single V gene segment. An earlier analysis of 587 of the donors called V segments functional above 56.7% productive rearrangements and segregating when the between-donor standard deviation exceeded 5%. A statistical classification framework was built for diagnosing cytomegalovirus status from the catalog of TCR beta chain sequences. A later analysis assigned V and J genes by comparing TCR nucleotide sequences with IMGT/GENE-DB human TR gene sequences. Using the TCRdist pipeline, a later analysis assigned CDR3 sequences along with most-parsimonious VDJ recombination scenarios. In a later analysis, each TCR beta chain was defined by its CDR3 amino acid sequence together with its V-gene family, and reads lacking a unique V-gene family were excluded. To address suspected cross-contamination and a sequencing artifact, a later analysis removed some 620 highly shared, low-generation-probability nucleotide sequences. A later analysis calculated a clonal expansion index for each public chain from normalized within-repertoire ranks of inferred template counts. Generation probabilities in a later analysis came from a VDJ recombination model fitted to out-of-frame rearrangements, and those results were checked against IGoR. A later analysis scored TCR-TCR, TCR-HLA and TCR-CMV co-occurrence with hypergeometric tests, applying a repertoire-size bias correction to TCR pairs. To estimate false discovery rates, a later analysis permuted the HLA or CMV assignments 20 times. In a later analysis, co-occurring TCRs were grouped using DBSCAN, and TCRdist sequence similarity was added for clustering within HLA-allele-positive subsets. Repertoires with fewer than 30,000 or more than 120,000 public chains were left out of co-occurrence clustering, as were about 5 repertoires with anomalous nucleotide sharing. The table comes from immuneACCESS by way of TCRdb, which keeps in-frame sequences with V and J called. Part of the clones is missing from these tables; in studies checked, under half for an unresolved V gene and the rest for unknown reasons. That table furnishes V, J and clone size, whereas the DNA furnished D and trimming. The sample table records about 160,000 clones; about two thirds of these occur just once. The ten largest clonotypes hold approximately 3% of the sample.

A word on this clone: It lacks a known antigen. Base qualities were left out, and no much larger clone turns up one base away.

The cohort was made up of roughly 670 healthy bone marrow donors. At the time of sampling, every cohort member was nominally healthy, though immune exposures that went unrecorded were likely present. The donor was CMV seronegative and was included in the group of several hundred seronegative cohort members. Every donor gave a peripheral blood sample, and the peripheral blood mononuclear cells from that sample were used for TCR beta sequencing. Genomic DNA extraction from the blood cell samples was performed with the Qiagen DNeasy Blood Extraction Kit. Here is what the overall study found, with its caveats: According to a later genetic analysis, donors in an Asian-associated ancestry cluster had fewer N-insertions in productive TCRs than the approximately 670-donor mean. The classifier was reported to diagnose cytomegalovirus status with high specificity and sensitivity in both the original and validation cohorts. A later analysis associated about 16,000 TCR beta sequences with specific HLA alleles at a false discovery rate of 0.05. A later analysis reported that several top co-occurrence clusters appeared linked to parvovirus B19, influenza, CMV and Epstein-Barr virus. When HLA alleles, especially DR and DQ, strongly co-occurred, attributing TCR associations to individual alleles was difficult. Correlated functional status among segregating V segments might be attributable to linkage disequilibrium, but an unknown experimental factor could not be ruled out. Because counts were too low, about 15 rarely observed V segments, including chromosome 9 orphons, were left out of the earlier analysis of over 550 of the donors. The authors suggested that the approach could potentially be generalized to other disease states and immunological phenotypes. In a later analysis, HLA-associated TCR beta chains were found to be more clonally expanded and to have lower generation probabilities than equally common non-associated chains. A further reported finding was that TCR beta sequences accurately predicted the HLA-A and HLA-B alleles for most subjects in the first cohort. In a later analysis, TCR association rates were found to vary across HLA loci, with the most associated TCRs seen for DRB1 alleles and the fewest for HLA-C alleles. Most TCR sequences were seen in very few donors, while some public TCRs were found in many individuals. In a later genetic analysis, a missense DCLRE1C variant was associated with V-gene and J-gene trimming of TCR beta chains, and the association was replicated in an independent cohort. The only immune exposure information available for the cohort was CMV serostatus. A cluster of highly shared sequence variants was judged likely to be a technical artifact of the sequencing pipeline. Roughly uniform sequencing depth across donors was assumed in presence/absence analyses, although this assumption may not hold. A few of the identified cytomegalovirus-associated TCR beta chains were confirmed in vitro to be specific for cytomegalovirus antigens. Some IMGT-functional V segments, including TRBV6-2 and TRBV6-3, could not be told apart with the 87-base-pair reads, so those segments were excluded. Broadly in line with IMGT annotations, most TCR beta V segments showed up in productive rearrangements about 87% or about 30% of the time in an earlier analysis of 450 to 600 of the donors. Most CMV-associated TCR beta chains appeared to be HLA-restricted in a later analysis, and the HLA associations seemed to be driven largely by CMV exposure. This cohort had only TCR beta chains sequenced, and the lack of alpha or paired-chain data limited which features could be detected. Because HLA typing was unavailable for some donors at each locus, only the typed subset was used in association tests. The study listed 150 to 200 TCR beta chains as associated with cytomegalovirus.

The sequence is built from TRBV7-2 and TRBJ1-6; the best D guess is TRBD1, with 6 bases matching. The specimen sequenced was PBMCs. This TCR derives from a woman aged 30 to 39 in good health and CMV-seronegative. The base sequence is TGTGCCAGCAGCTTGACGGTGGACAGAGTGAATTCACCCCTCCACTTT. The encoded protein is CASSLTVDRVNSPLHF.